This TCR beta chain was sequenced during a study of early T cells in non-severe SARS-CoV-2 infection. Turning to the study itself: Unsorted whole blood bulk RNA was sequenced, with unpaired chains.

Overall study results and limits: Private and CD4 specificities were missed by VDJdb matching, skewed to anti-spike CD8.

There are 13 residues in the CDR3. Germline assignment: CDR1 LNHNV and CDR2 YYDKDF (reference sequence). A note on this clonotype: The antigen remains unidentified. Germline is not matched at one junction end, which may reflect a read error.

Separate cDNA molecules each had unique molecular identifiers attached to them. Using its own MiXCR run on the 5' RACE reads, TCRdb lists one record per CDR3 protein. The sample includes over 55,000 distinct CDR3 sequences, roughly 8.8% of them seen just once. J is TRBJ2-2 and V is TRBV15; D call uncertain. This receptor was identified in an adult who was a healthcare worker with PCR-confirmed SARS-CoV-2 infection or an uninfected control (not recorded which). Sample: whole blood. The CDR3 sequence: CVTSPDNTGELFF. The DNA of the CDR3 is TGTGTCACCAGTCCCGATAACACCGGGGAGCTGTTTTTT.